The present T cell receptor (beta chain) was sequenced within a study of blood T cell repertoires in COVID-19. Study as a whole: Samples came from the United States, Italy and Spain, spanning acute and convalescent COVID-19. PBMCs, B-cell-depleted T cells, or T cells were the source of the cDNA or gDNA that made up the material.

Per the authors' pipeline: How many nucleated cells were present was estimated from reference gene primer amplification. TCRdb's copy holds only in-frame clones and misses some; the assay was immunoSEQ multiplex PCR. Clonal size and the V and J genes are those of that table, whereas D and trimming came from the DNA. The sample lists approximately 140,000 clones, roughly nine tenths occurring once. This CDR3 comprises 15 residues. The germline CDR1 and CDR2 sequences are SGDLS and YYNGEE. V shed 0 bases and J 8 bases; nucleotides not matched to a gene: 7. The chain recombines TRBV9 with TRBJ2-1, with TRBD2 identical over 8 bases. Input material: peripheral blood. The clonotype originates from a woman aged 60 to 75 with active or convalescent COVID-19. The CDR3 protein is CASSVGRGGQDEQFF. The CDR3 region has the DNA TGTGCCAGCAGCGTAGGTCGCGGGGGGCAAGATGAGCAGTTCTTC.